This T cell receptor (beta chain) was recorded in a study of OX40 agonist ivuxolimab in advanced cancers. About the study as a whole: Ivuxolimab was a fully human IgG2 agonistic monoclonal antibody targeting the costimulatory receptor OX40 (CD134). Intravenous ivuxolimab was administered to patients every 2 weeks at six dose levels: 0.01, 0.1, 0.3, 1.5, 3 and 10 mg/kg. Among the roughly 50 dose-escalation patients, approximately 20 had hepatocellular carcinoma, some 15 melanoma, 9 renal cell carcinoma and 9 head and neck cancer. In the dose-escalation cohort, around four fifths of patients were male, and the mean age was roughly 60 years with a range of about 20 to 79. Prior anti-PD-1, anti-PD-L1 or anti-CTLA-4 therapy was permitted, and about two fifths of dose-escalation patients had received checkpoint inhibitors. Three dose-escalation patients achieved partial responses, one with hepatocellular carcinoma and two with cutaneous melanoma. The purpose of peripheral TCRbeta sequencing was to test whether ivuxolimab changed TCR sequence diversity and led to clonal T-cell expansion. The paper reports the monotherapy dose-escalation portion (N ≈ 50 patients) of the phase I ivuxolimab trial.

Patients with autoimmune disease history or receiving systemic immunosuppression were excluded from the trial. In every dose cohort, peripheral blood was drawn for TCR sequencing at baseline, cycle 4 day 1, and cycle 7 day 1. Samples were obtained from an open-label, multicenter, first-in-human phase I dose-escalation trial of ivuxolimab. Adults with locally advanced or metastatic head and neck squamous cell, hepatocellular, melanoma or renal cell carcinoma were enrolled in the trial. Before TCR sequencing, CD4+ T cells and CD8+ T cells were sorted from peripheral blood as separate populations. Of note for this clone: No cognate antigen has been identified for it. The record has no base qualities; no much larger clone is one base away.

V lost 3 bases and J lost 1 base, and the count of bases not matched to a germline gene is 1. The CDR3 sequence holds 15 residues, the cysteine and phenylalanine included. Only CDR3 DNA remains: 45 bases, in frame from the first base. The germline V gene sets CDR1 to MNHNS and CDR2 to SASEGT. Genomic DNA was isolated from the sorted cells so that the TCRbeta CDR3 region could be sequenced. The immunoSEQ Assay was used to sequence the TCRbeta CDR3 regions. Sourced from immuneACCESS, this table was stored by TCRdb with only in-frame sequences that have V and J called. A share of the clones is absent; for the studies checked, an unresolved V gene accounts for under half, and the remainder has no known explanation. This sample gives roughly 53,000 clones in total; less than 85% of them show up just once. The ten largest clones capture about 13% of the sample. Overall study results and their limits: In partial responders in the 0.1-3.0 mg/kg groups, normalized peripheral clonal expansion was found to be among the lowest, especially among CD8+ T cells. At doses of 0.1 to 3.0 mg/kg, clonal expansion of both CD4+ and CD8+ T cells in blood was seen between baseline and week 6. Antigen specificity was not determined for the clonally expanded peripheral T cells. Low levels of normalized T-cell clonal expansion were also shown by some nonresponding patients. After ivuxolimab, expanded clones were on average more numerous among CD8+ T cells than among CD4+ T cells.

The sequencing used CD4+ or CD8+ T cells sorted from blood, collected in a trial of the OX40 agonist ivuxolimab. Recombination connected TRBV6-1 to TRBJ2-5; 11 junctional bases match TRBD2. The sequence was collected from an adult with an advanced solid tumor such as melanoma, head and neck, liver or kidney cancer. The DNA is as follows: TGTGCCAGCAGTGAGACTAGCGGGATCCAAGAGACCCAGTACTTC. Translated, this is CASSETSGIQETQYF.